Listed here are 14 T cell receptor beta chains from one sample, sequenced in a study of PD-1 blockade in classical Hodgkin lymphoma. All the patients suffered relapse after autologous stem cell transplantation, and brentuximab vedotin exposure differed. Clones were read by immunoSEQ multiplex PCR, and TCRdb kept only the in-frame ones, dropping some. The sample shows tens of thousands of clones, roughly 90% of them seen only once. The sample in question was peripheral blood mononuclear cells (PBMCs), obtained at baseline. All receptors derive from a human donor with classical Hodgkin lymphoma.

Here the CDR3 DNA reads TGTGCCAGTAGTAGAGTCGGGGGGCTAAATACGCAGTATTTT. This encodes CASSRVGGLNTQYF. The chain has TRBV19 and TRBJ2-3; D perhaps matches TRBD2 (7 bases). The CDR3 has 14 amino acids. With 4 bases removed from V and 7 bases from J, the gap between germline ends came to 15 bases. CDR1 is LNHDA, CDR2 SQIVND, per germline (reference sequence).

The CDR3: CASSLNPSEPYREQFF. The CDR3, as DNA: TGTGCCAGCAGCTTGAATCCTAGCGAGCCGTATCGTGAGCAGTTCTTC. J is TRBJ2-1 and V is TRBV5-4, with a tentative D call TRBD2 (6 bases). The CDR3 extends over 16 amino acids. CDR1 is SGHNT, CDR2 YYREEE, per germline (reference sequence). The V end was cut by 1 base, the J end by 9 bases, with 20 bases between. Filled out from reference TRBV5-4 and TRBJ2-1, the complete variable domain reads ETGVTQSPTHLIKTRGQQVTLRCSSQSGHNTVSWYQQALGQGPQFIFQYYREEENGRGNFPPRFSGLQFPNYSSELNVNALELDDSALYLCASSLNPSEPYREQFFGPGTRLTVL.

J is TRBJ1-1 and V is TRBV6-1; maybe TRBD1 (5 bases). The CDR3 is 14 residues long. V shed 6 bases and J shed 3 bases, with 14 bases lying between them. Germline-derived CDR1 and CDR2 are MNHNS and SASEGT. The CDR3 region is CASRLRGGDTEAFF. The DNA of the CDR3 is TGTGCCAGCAGACTTAGGGGCGGGGACACTGAAGCTTTCTTT.

The genes are TRBV10-3 and TRBJ1-5; the D gene is possibly TRBD1 (5 bases). Trimming shortened V by 6 bases and J by 1 base, and 10 bases separated the two germline ends. There are 14 residues in the CDR3. Germline V CDR1 and CDR2: ENHRY, SYGVKD. The CDR3 loop reads CAISAQGSNQPQHF. DNA of the CDR3: TGTGCCATCAGCGCGCAGGGAAGCAATCAGCCCCAGCATTTT.

The chain employs TRBV28 and TRBJ2-7; 9 nucleotides align to TRBD2. Germline-derived CDR1 and CDR2 are MDHEN and SYDVKM. The CDR3 length is 14 residues. After removal of 4 bases from V and 5 bases from J, the junction contained 6 bases not matched to a gene. Here the CDR3 reads CASSSGGRVNEQYF. DNA of the CDR3: TGTGCCAGCAGTTCTGGCGGGAGGGTTAACGAGCAGTACTTC.

The chain is built from TRBV2 and TRBJ1-4; D gene ambiguous. There are 16 residues in the CDR3. Trimming pared 4 bases from V and 3 bases from J, leaving 15 bases between. In germline, CDR1 is SNHLY, CDR2 FYNNEI. The CDR3 loop reads CASSVPRSAANEKLFF. In DNA, the CDR3 is TGTGCCAGCAGTGTTCCCCGCAGTGCAGCTAATGAAAAACTGTTTTTT.

The chain combines TRBV19 with TRBJ2-6; D ambiguous. CDR3 length: 16 amino acids. The V end lost 7 bases, the J end lost 2 bases, and 15 bases lay between the germline ends. Germline loops: CDR1 LNHDA, CDR2 SQIVND (reference sequence). The CDR3 spells CASTDIWGTGANVLTF. In nucleotides, the CDR3 is TGTGCCAGTACCGACATATGGGGAACTGGGGCCAACGTCCTGACTTTC. Filled out from reference TRBV19 and TRBJ2-6, the complete variable domain reads DGGITQSPKYLFRKEGQNVTLSCEQNLNHDAMYWYRQDPGQGLRLIYYSQIVNDFQKGDIAEGYSVSREKKESFPLTVTSAQKNPTAFYLCASTDIWGTGANVLTFGAGSRLTVL.

The chain recombines TRBV6-5 with TRBJ1-5; D ambiguous. CDR1 MNHEY and CDR2 SVGAGI come from the germline V gene. Trimming removed 7 bases from V and 0 bases from J, with 13 bases in between. The CDR3 length is 15 residues. This CDR3 is CASTPIPYSNQPQHF. For the CDR3, the DNA is TGTGCCAGCACCCCGATTCCCTATAGCAATCAGCCCCAGCATTTT.

This chain joins TRBV19 and TRBJ2-3, with 7 bases that match TRBD2. V lost 11 bases, J lost 3 bases, and 5 bases stayed unmatched. The CDR3 has 12 residues. Per the germline V gene, CDR1 is LNHDA and CDR2 is SQIVND (reference sequence). The CDR3 DNA is TGTGCCGCGGGAGTTTCGACAGATACGCAGTATTTT. Amino acid sequence: CAAGVSTDTQYF.

This clone was found once. DNA for the CDR3: TGTGCCAGTAGTCTCTTAGCGGGAGGAGGCACAGATACGCAGTATTTT. This codes for CASSLLAGGGTDTQYF. This chain joins TRBV19 and TRBJ2-3; TRBD2 agrees at 10 bases. The germline CDR1 and CDR2 sequences are LNHDA and SQIVND (reference sequence). This CDR3 has 16 residues. V lost 5 bases, J lost 1 base, and 6 bases stayed unmatched.

The CDR3 sequence is CASSPRLLAEDNEQFF. The DNA of the CDR3 is TGTGCCAGCTCACCACGTCTACTAGCGGAGGACAATGAGCAGTTCTTC. The chain has TRBV18 and TRBJ2-1, with 8 bases matching TRBD2. CDR3 size: 16 residues. Germline-derived CDR1 and CDR2 are KGHSH and LQKENI. J lost 5 bases, V lost 1 base, and 7 bases had no gene match.

This chain joins TRBV29-1 and TRBJ2-7; no definite D call. This CDR3 has 13 amino acids. V was shortened by 1 base and J by 0 bases, with 7 bases between the two germline ends. Per the germline V gene, CDR1 is SQVTM and CDR2 is ANQGSEA. CDR3 DNA sequence: TGCAGCGTTGAAGGTCAGTCCTCCTACGAGCAGTACTTC. Protein product: CSVEGQSSYEQYF.

This sequence joins TRBV5-4 and TRBJ1-2, with 7 bases aligning to TRBD1. The germline gives CDR1 SGHNT, CDR2 YYREEE (reference sequence). The CDR3 covers 13 residues. With 4 bases clipped from V and 4 bases from J, the junction kept 4 bases outside the gene matches. The CDR3 DNA reads as TGTGCCAGCAGCGAGGACAGGAGCTATGGCTACACCTTC. The encoded protein is CASSEDRSYGYTF.

The chain is built from TRBV2 and TRBJ1-2; D is ambiguous. V was shortened by 0 bases and J by 4 bases, with 9 bases between the two germline ends. The CDR3 spans 14 residues. CDR1 and CDR2 from the germline V gene are SNHLY and FYNNEI. CDR3 bases: TGTGCCAGCAGTGAAGCGGGAATCCGCTATGGCTACACCTTC. This gives the protein CASSEAGIRYGYTF.